This T cell receptor (beta chain) was recorded in a study of blood T cells in healthy people across ages. This clonotype turned up a few times. For the second PCR, which ran for about 6 to 11 cycles, a sample-barcoded 5' primer and a J-beta primer mix were used. TCRdb itself ran the 5' RACE reads through MiXCR, one entry per CDR3 protein. The data contain about 720,000 distinct CDR3 sequences, over 20% of them seen just once; the ten biggest clones take up less than 25%. Per sample, a minimum of 6 million PBMCs were isolated. The TCR was taken from a man aged 70-80 years in good health. The sequenced sample consisted of blood.

CDR3: CASSSTGYGANVLTF. The CDR3 DNA sequence: TGTGCCAGCAGTTCAACAGGGTATGGGGCCAACGTCCTGACTTTC. V is TRBV12-3 or TRBV12-4 and J is TRBJ2-6; weak D call: TRBD1 (6 bases). Trimming shortened V by 4 bases and J by 3 bases, and 10 bases separated the two germline ends. CDR3 length: 15 residues.